This TCR beta chain was identified during a study of beta chain features in type 1 diabetes. Study-level results: Type 1 diabetes patients had moderately but significantly shorter TCRB CDR3s in all four CD4+ subsets. There were fewer insertions and more deletions at the VDJ junctions of type 1 diabetes patients.

As to this clone: Antigen: not known.

The investigators reverse transcribed all of the isolated RNA, so they sequenced expressed TCRB transcripts. Measured with immunoSEQ multiplex PCR; TCRdb has only the in-frame clones, and not every one. The sample lists fewer than 550,000 clones; over 10% were seen once. The origin of this receptor is a woman aged 18-35 years in good health. Source material: naive CD4+ T cells from blood.

The chain's CDR3 is CASSQWKGTGGSPLHF. The CDR3 DNA sequence: TGCGCCAGCAGCCAATGGAAAGGGACAGGGGGGTCACCCCTCCACTTT. The rearrangement joins TRBV4-1 to TRBJ1-6; 11 nucleotides align to TRBD1. Germline CDR1 MGHRA, CDR2 YSYEKL. Losses at the gene ends were 2 bases for V and 10 bases for J; bases not matched to a gene: 7. This CDR3 comprises 16 residues.